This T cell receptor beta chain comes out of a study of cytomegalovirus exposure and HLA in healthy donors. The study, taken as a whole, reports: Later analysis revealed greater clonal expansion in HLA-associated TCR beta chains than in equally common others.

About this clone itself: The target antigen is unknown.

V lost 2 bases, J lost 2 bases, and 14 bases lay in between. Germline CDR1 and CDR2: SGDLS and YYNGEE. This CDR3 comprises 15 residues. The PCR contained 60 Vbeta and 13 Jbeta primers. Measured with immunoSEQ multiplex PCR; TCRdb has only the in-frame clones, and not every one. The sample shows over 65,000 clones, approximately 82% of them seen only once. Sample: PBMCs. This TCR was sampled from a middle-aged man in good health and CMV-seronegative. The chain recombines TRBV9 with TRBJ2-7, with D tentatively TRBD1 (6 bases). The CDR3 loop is CASSVGQQPTYEQYF. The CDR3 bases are TGTGCCAGCAGCGTCGGACAGCAACCTACCTACGAGCAGTACTTC. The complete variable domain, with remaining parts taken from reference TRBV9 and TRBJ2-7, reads DSGVTQTPKHLITATGQRVTLRCSPRSGDLSVYWYQQSLDQGLQFLIQYYNGEERAKGNILERFSAQQFPDLHSELNLSSLELGDSALYFCASSVGQQPTYEQYFGPGTRLTVT.